The 29 T cell receptor beta chains presented below share a single source sample, sequenced in a study of blood T cell repertoires in COVID-19. TCRdb keeps only in-frame clones here, not all; method: immunoSEQ multiplex PCR. In the table there are about 110,000 clones, approximately 82% of which are singletons. Sequencing was performed on peripheral blood. The receptors originated from a woman aged 80 or older with acute or convalescent COVID-19.

The chain links TRBV20-1 to TRBJ2-6; D gene ambiguous. Germline lookup yields CDR1 DFQATT and CDR2 SNEGSKA (reference sequence). V lost 3 bases to trimming and J lost 0 bases, with 12 bases between them. CDR3 size: 16 residues. CDR3 sequence: CSASGGGYSGANVLTF. For the CDR3, the DNA is TGCAGTGCTAGTGGTGGCGGTTACTCTGGGGCCAACGTCCTGACTTTC.

The chain combines TRBV11-2 with TRBJ1-3; D gene ambiguous. Germline CDR1 is SGHAT and CDR2 is FQNNGV. Trimming cost V 8 bases and J 0 bases, with 5 bases left between them. This CDR3 has 12 residues. The CDR3 loop reads CASRYSGNTIYF. CDR3 nucleotide sequence: TGTGCCAGCCGTTACTCTGGAAACACCATATATTTT.

The V and J genes are TRBV6-5 and TRBJ1-2; 7 nucleotides line up with TRBD1. Germline CDR1 is MNHEY and CDR2 is SVGAGI. J gave up 4 bases and V 6 bases, and 5 bases lay outside the gene matches. This CDR3 region has 13 residues. The CDR3 reads CASRDRKFYGYTF. The CDR3 coding sequence is TGTGCCAGCAGGGACAGGAAATTCTATGGCTACACCTTC.

As DNA, the CDR3 is TGTGCCAGCTCACCACCGTCCACGGGTGGCACTGAAGCTTTCTTT. This codes for CASSPPSTGGTEAFF. The chain joins TRBV18 to TRBJ1-1; no clear D. Germline CDR1 reads KGHSH; CDR2 reads LQKENI. V lost 0 bases and J 4 bases, leaving 12 bases between the germline ends. The CDR3 is made up of 15 amino acids.

This clone has only one observation. This sequence joins TRBV24-1 and TRBJ2-3, with TRBD2 matching over 9 bases. The CDR3 has 15 residues. CDR1 and CDR2 (germline): KGHDR, SFDVKD. V shed 3 bases and J 2 bases; nucleotides not matched to a gene: 2. Here the CDR3 DNA reads TGTGCCACCAGTGATAGCGGGAGGATCACAGATACGCAGTATTTT. Translated: CATSDSGRITDTQYF.

J is TRBJ2-2 and V is TRBV6-4, with 9 bases aligning to TRBD1. Germline CDR1 reads MRHNA; CDR2 reads SNTAGT. Trimming cost V 7 bases and J 1 base; bases outside gene matches: 10. The CDR3 covers 17 residues. This CDR3 is CASNSLTDRGNTGELFF. The CDR3 bases are TGTGCCAGCAATTCACTTACGGACAGGGGGAACACCGGGGAGCTGTTTTTT.

The genes are TRBV11-2 and TRBJ1-2; 7 bases map to TRBD1. This CDR3 contains 14 residues. CDR1 and CDR2 from the germline V gene are SGHAT and FQNNGV. Trimming took 4 bases from V and 4 from J; bases not matched to a gene: 6. CDR3 protein: CASSSTGRGYGYTF. The DNA for the CDR3 is TGTGCCAGCAGCTCGACAGGGAGAGGCTATGGCTACACCTTC.

V gene TRBV21-1 combines with J gene TRBJ1-6; the table's D call of TRBD1 was not tested on the DNA. TRBV21-1 corresponds to a pseudogene. The CDR3 covers 15 residues. DNA for the CDR3: TGTGCCAGCGTCCCAACAGGGGGCGAGAATTCACCCCTCCACTTT. This translates into CASVPTGGENSPLHF.

The chain recombines TRBV4-1 with TRBJ2-4; TRBD2 matches 15 bases. The CDR3 contains 19 residues. V trimming: 1 base; J trimming: 1 base; junction bases outside the gene matches: 5. Per germline, CDR1 MGHRA and CDR2 YSYEKL. The CDR3 reads CASSQGLGTSGGAKNIQYF. Here the CDR3 DNA reads TGCGCCAGCAGCCAAGGTTTAGGGACTAGCGGGGGGGCCAAAAACATTCAGTACTTC.

CDR3: CASSQGQYSNQPQHF. CDR3 nucleotides: TGCGCCAGCAGTCAAGGGCAGTATAGCAATCAGCCCCAGCATTTT. The rearrangement links TRBV23-1 to TRBJ1-5; D is undetermined. TRBV23-1 is treated as an ORF (open reading frame) with a function not yet certain. Deletions cut 2 bases from V and 0 bases from J, with 8 bases between. The CDR3 runs 15 residues.

This chain links TRBV3-1 (or the pseudogene TRBV3-2) with TRBJ2-3, with 12 bases identical to TRBD2. Germline V lookup: CDR1 LGHDT, CDR2 YNNKEL (reference sequence). The J segment lost 2 bases and the V segment lost 1 base, leaving 4 bases of the junction unmatched. The CDR3 loop spans 17 amino acids. This CDR3 reads CASSQGGTSGYTDTQYF. CDR3 DNA: TGTGCCAGCAGCCAAGGGGGGACTAGCGGGTACACAGATACGCAGTATTTT.

The chain joins TRBV21-1 to TRBJ2-2; TRBD1, the table's D call, lacks a check against the DNA. TRBV21-1 is a listed pseudogene. CDR3 size: 17 residues. The CDR3 DNA sequence: TGTGCCAGCAGCAAAGATCCCTCAGGGCGGTTCACCGGGGAGCTGTTTTTT. Amino acids: CASSKDPSGRFTGELFF.

The genes are TRBV5-1 and TRBJ2-5; TRBD1 matches 8 bases. This CDR3 spans 13 amino acids. Germline CDR1 and CDR2: SGHRS and YFSETQ. Germline trimming cut 2 bases from V and 3 bases from J; bases unmatched to any gene: 0. The CDR3 coding sequence is TGCGCCAGCAGCTTACAGGGGGAAGAGACCCAGTACTTC. Translated: CASSLQGEETQYF.

This clone has more than one count but fewer than ten. In DNA, the CDR3 is TGTGCCAGCAGCCAAGATTCGGGAGATACGCAGTATTTT. The encoded protein is CASSQDSGDTQYF. V gene TRBV4-2 combines with J gene TRBJ2-3; D not resolved. Germline values: CDR1 LGHNA, CDR2 YNFKEQ. The ends were cut back, 0 bases at V and 5 bases at J, with 6 bases in the middle. The length of the CDR3 is 13 residues.

This sequence joins TRBV6-5 and TRBJ1-1; 10 nucleotides align to TRBD1. Germline-derived CDR1 and CDR2 are MNHEY and SVGAGI. This CDR3 has 14 amino acids. V shed 5 bases, J shed 4 bases, and the junction held 4 bases outside the gene matches. Written as DNA, the CDR3 is TGTGCCAGCAGTAACCGGGACAGGGGCACTGAAGCTTTCTTT. Amino acids: CASSNRDRGTEAFF.

In its sample, this clone was seen once. The chain couples TRBV30 to TRBJ1-2, with a tentative D call TRBD1 (5 bases). The germline V and J ends were trimmed by 4 bases and 7 bases, with 13 bases remaining between them. In germline, CDR1 is GTSNPN, CDR2 SVGIG (reference sequence). This CDR3 region has 12 residues. The CDR3 region is CAWTDAGTGYTF. CDR3 nucleotides: TGTGCCTGGACCGATGCGGGGACTGGCTACACCTTC.

The J gene is TRBJ2-5, the V gene TRBV5-4; 9 bases line up with TRBD1. This CDR3 contains 15 residues. Per the germline V gene, CDR1 is SGHNT and CDR2 is YYREEE (reference sequence). The trim removed 4 bases at V and 5 bases at J, leaving 9 bases unmatched. CDR3 sequence: CASSHPDRGKETQYF. For the CDR3, the DNA is TGTGCCAGCAGCCACCCGGACAGGGGAAAGGAGACCCAGTACTTC.

This clone came up a few times. The chain has TRBV18 and TRBJ2-5, with 7 positions matching TRBD1. Germline V gives CDR1 KGHSH, CDR2 LQKENI. Trimming at V came to 3 bases and at J to 4 bases, leaving 5 bases not matched to a gene. The CDR3 runs 14 residues. The CDR3 region has the DNA TGTGCCAGCTCACCGACAGGGCGAGGAGAGACCCAGTACTTC. Its translation: CASSPTGRGETQYF. The entire variable domain, with the rest obtained from reference TRBV18 and TRBJ2-5, is as follows: NAGVMQNPRHLVRRRGQEARLRCSPMKGHSHVYWYRQLPEEGLKFMVYLQKENIIDESGMPKERFSAEFPKEGPSILRIQQVVRGDSAAYFCASSPTGRGETQYFGPGTRLLVL.

The rearrangement uses TRBV27 and TRBJ2-7; 13 bases line up with TRBD2. This CDR3 spans 16 amino acids. Germline CDR1 reads MNHEY; CDR2 reads SMNVEV (reference sequence). V was pared by 0 bases and J by 6 bases, with 5 bases of the junction left unmatched. The CDR3 here is CASSLSGLAGPAEQYV. The DNA for the CDR3 is TGTGCCAGCAGTTTATCGGGACTAGCGGGACCCGCCGAGCAGTACGTC.

This clone was seen only once. The chain joins TRBV5-6 to TRBJ2-7; the match to TRBD2 covers 7 bases. The length of the CDR3 is 13 residues. Looked up from germline, CDR1 is SGHDT and CDR2 is YYEEEE. Germline trimming cut 3 bases from V and 3 bases from J; bases unmatched to any gene: 3. CDR3 nucleotides: TGTGCCAGCAGCTCGGGACTAAACTACGAGCAGTACTTC. It specifies CASSSGLNYEQYF.

The chain links TRBV4-2 to TRBJ2-1; maybe TRBD1 (6 bases). V lost 4 bases to trimming and J lost 5 bases, with 12 bases between them. Germline V gives CDR1 LGHNA, CDR2 YNFKEQ. The CDR3 loop spans 14 amino acids. CDR3 sequence: CASSPDRTNNEQFF. DNA for the CDR3: TGTGCCAGCAGCCCTGACAGGACAAACAATGAGCAGTTCTTC.

The chain has TRBV2 and TRBJ1-6, with D tentatively TRBD1 (6 bases). Deletions cut 5 bases from V and 5 bases from J, with 7 bases between. Per germline, CDR1 SNHLY and CDR2 FYNNEI. This CDR3 spans 13 amino acids. The CDR3 DNA reads TGTGCCAGCAGTCGGACAGATAATTCACCCCTCCACTTT. Protein sequence: CASSRTDNSPLHF.

This clone came up once. The V gene is TRBV29-1, the J gene TRBJ1-3, with no clear D. With 1 base removed from V and 0 bases from J, the gap between germline ends came to 4 bases. From germline, CDR1 is SQVTM and CDR2 ANQGSEA. The CDR3 spans 13 residues. The CDR3 loop reads CSVEGNSGNTIYF. DNA for the CDR3: TGCAGCGTTGAAGGTAACTCTGGAAACACCATATATTTT. Full variable domain (missing parts from reference TRBV29-1 and TRBJ1-3): SAVISQKPSRDICQRGTSLTIQCQVDSQVTMMFWYRQQPGQSLTLIATANQGSEATYESGFVIDKFPISRPNLTFSTLTVSNMSPEDSSIYLCSVEGNSGNTIYFGEGSWLTVV.

The V call is TRBV5-1, the J call TRBJ1-3, with a tentative D call TRBD1 (5 bases). The CDR3 totals 14 residues. Trimming removed 4 bases from V and 4 bases from J, with 12 bases in between. Per the germline V gene, CDR1 is SGHRS and CDR2 is YFSETQ. The CDR3 region is CASSGAGRGNTIYF. The CDR3 coding sequence is TGCGCCAGCAGCGGAGCAGGGCGGGGAAACACCATATATTTT.

In its sample, this clone was seen a few times. This chain joins TRBV10-3 and TRBJ2-7, with TRBD1 matching over 8 bases. V shed 2 bases and J 0 bases; nucleotides not matched to a gene: 6. Germline values: CDR1 ENHRY, CDR2 SYGVKD. There are 16 residues in the CDR3. The CDR3: CAISEPTGDLSYEQYF. The CDR3 DNA is TGTGCCATCAGTGAGCCGACAGGGGACCTCTCCTACGAGCAGTACTTC.

This clone was counted a few times. This sequence joins TRBV18 and TRBJ1-1, with D possibly matching TRBD1 (6 bases). Trimming took 1 base from V and 1 from J, leaving 7 bases between them. Germline loops: CDR1 KGHSH, CDR2 LQKENI. CDR3 length: 14 amino acids. The CDR3 bases are TGTGCCAGCTCACCACAGGGACAGAACACTGAAGCTTTCTTT. Amino acids: CASSPQGQNTEAFF.

The chain is built from TRBV5-1 and TRBJ1-2; D ambiguous. The germline V gene has CDR1 SGHRS and CDR2 YFSETQ. V lost 3 bases and J lost 8, with 26 bases in between. The CDR3 runs to 17 residues. DNA of the CDR3: TGCGCCAGCAGCTCGACGGGGATAGCCCTAACGGTGGGGGGCTACACCTTC. It specifies CASSSTGIALTVGGYTF.

The CDR3 nucleotides are TGCAGTGCTAGTTCTAGTCTAGGGGGCCCTTATGGCTACACCTTC. Translation: CSASSSLGGPYGYTF. V gene TRBV20-1 combines with J gene TRBJ1-2, with 7 bases fitting TRBD1. Trimming at V came to 3 bases and at J to 5 bases, leaving 12 bases not matched to a gene. This CDR3 is 15 amino acids long. The germline gives CDR1 DFQATT, CDR2 SNEGSKA (reference sequence).

The genes are TRBV10-1 and TRBJ2-3; 8 bases match TRBD1. After removal of 2 bases from V and 2 bases from J, the junction contained 6 bases not matched to a gene. Germline lookup yields CDR1 WNHNN and CDR2 SYGVQD (reference sequence). The length of the CDR3 is 16 residues. DNA for the CDR3: TGCGCCAGCAGTGAGAGTCGACAGGGGTACACAGATACGCAGTATTTT. It is translated as CASSESRQGYTDTQYF.